Listed below are T cell receptor beta chains from one sample, sequenced in a study of blood T cell repertoires in COVID-19. TCRdb's copy holds only in-frame clones and misses some; the assay was immunoSEQ multiplex PCR. In the table there are approximately 99,000 clones, 79% of which are singletons. Input material: peripheral blood. These receptors were collected from a woman aged 80 or over with active or convalescent COVID-19. Each CDR3 is given with its conserved first and last residue. D genes are given only for firm matches. Clone size is shown for a subset of rows, as once, few, many or a class of expanded clone.

>TRBV19|TRBD2|TRBJ2-1|few
CASSITAAGGPRDEQFF
TGTGCCAGTAGTATTACGGCGGCGGGAGGGCCACGGGATGAGCAGTTCTTC
>TRBV20-1|NA|TRBJ2-1|NA
CSASFRYNEQFF
TGCAGTGCTAGTTTTCGGTACAATGAGCAGTTCTTC
>TRBV11-2|NA|TRBJ2-7|once
CASSDDRILEQYF
TGTGCCAGCAGCGATGACAGGATTCTCGAGCAGTACTTC
>TRBV2|TRBD1|TRBJ1-2|once
CASSRTGASYGYTF
TGTGCCAGCAGCCGAACAGGGGCTAGCTATGGCTACACCTTC
>TRBV14|NA|TRBJ2-1|NA
CASSAGKNYNEQFF
TGTGCCAGCAGCGCCGGGAAAAACTACAATGAGCAGTTCTTC
>TRBV7-9|NA|TRBJ1-5|NA
CASSLTASQPQHF
TGTGCCAGCAGCCTAACCGCATCTCAGCCCCAGCATTTT
>TRBV29-1|NA|TRBJ1-2|NA
CSVDRKREGYGYTF
TGCAGCGTTGATAGAAAGCGGGAGGGCTATGGCTACACCTTC
>TRBV29-1|TRBD1|TRBJ2-3|once
CSVALTGPDTQYF
TGCAGCGTTGCCTTGACAGGGCCCGATACGCAGTATTTT
>TRBV7-9|NA|TRBJ1-6|NA
CASSHDGNNSPLHF
TGTGCCAGCAGCCACGACGGGAATAATTCACCCCTCCACTTT
>TRBV7-2|NA|TRBJ1-5|NA
CASSPDYYSNQPQHF
TGTGCCAGCAGCCCGGACTATTATAGCAATCAGCCCCAGCATTTT
>TRBV5-1|TRBD2|TRBJ2-5|NA
CASSFKLAGVETQYF
TGTGCCAGCAGCTTCAAACTAGCGGGAGTGGAGACCCAGTACTTC
>TRBV19|NA|TRBJ1-1|NA
CASSIRGFGGEAFF
TGTGCCAGTAGTATTCGAGGCTTCGGCGGAGAAGCTTTCTTT
>TRBV7-6|NA|TRBJ1-5|NA
CASSLGESGNQPQHF
TGTGCCAGCAGCTTAGGGGAGTCTGGCAATCAGCCCCAGCATTTT
>TRBV7-3|NA|TRBJ2-4|NA
CASSSFFRYSKNIQYF
TGTGCCAGCAGCTCCTTTTTTAGGTACAGTAAAAACATTCAGTACTTC
>TRBV7-6|NA|TRBJ2-1|NA
CASSSLAGAPNEQFF
TGTGCCAGCAGCTCCTTGGCAGGGGCCCCCAATGAGCAGTTCTTC
>TRBV12-3/TRBV12-4|NA|TRBJ2-2|NA
CASAVTVLGELFF
TGTGCCAGCGCCGTCACTGTCCTAGGGGAGCTGTTTTTT
>TRBV11-3|TRBD2|TRBJ2-3|NA
CASSPGLAGVGNTQYF
TGTGCCAGCAGCCCGGGACTAGCGGGAGTAGGGAATACGCAGTATTTT
>TRBV12-3/TRBV12-4|TRBD1|TRBJ2-3|NA
CASRVDRENTQYF
TGTGCCAGCAGGGTGGACAGGGAAAATACGCAGTATTTT
>TRBV10-1|NA|TRBJ2-3|few
CASSESIGDTDTQYF
TGCGCCAGCAGTGAGTCAATAGGGGACACAGATACGCAGTATTTT
>TRBV19|TRBD1|TRBJ1-1|NA
CASRPRLAGGQGTEAFF
TGTGCCAGTAGGCCCAGATTGGCAGGGGGCCAGGGCACTGAAGCTTTCTTT
>TRBV11-2|TRBD2|TRBJ2-3|NA
CASSLRLAGGDTQYF
TGTGCCAGCAGCTTAAGACTAGCGGGAGGAGATACGCAGTATTTT
>TRBV20-1|TRBD1|TRBJ2-7|once
CSASGVTGANEQYF
TGCAGTGCTAGTGGGGTTACAGGGGCCAACGAGCAGTACTTC
>TRBV6-5|NA|TRBJ1-5|NA
CASMVAGMNQPQHF
TGTGCCAGCATGGTAGCAGGGATGAATCAGCCCCAGCATTTT
>TRBV28|TRBD1|TRBJ1-2|NA
CASSLVGQGIHYGYTF
TGTGCCAGCAGTTTAGTGGGACAGGGAATTCATTATGGCTACACCTTC
>TRBV6-2/TRBV6-3|NA|TRBJ2-3|NA
CASSWTLPRKDTQYF
TGTGCCAGCAGTTGGACTCTCCCCCGAAAAGATACGCAGTATTTT
>TRBV5-1|NA|TRBJ2-7|NA
CASSFQQTYEQYF
TGCGCCAGCAGCTTCCAACAGACCTACGAGCAGTACTTC
>TRBV11-2|NA|TRBJ2-7|NA
CASSLRGFYEQYF
TGTGCCAGCAGCTTGAGAGGGTTCTACGAGCAGTACTTC
>TRBV19|NA|TRBJ2-1|NA
CASSISRGLVGEQFF
TGTGCCAGTAGTATCTCGCGGGGGCTAGTCGGTGAGCAGTTCTTC
>TRBV7-2|TRBD2|TRBJ2-1|NA
CASSLHLAGFGNEQFF
TGTGCCAGCAGCTTACATCTAGCGGGATTCGGCAATGAGCAGTTCTTC
>TRBV18|NA|TRBJ1-2|NA
CASSPVADSWSGYTF
TGTGCCAGCTCACCAGTGGCCGACAGTTGGAGTGGCTACACCTTC
>TRBV5-1|TRBD2|TRBJ2-7|once
CASSPGLAEYEQYF
TGCGCCAGCAGCCCGGGACTAGCAGAATACGAGCAGTACTTC
>TRBV10-3|NA|TRBJ1-4|NA
CAISDFLALQGDEKLFF
TGTGCCATCAGTGATTTTTTAGCCTTACAGGGTGATGAAAAACTGTTTTTT
>TRBV19|NA|TRBJ1-6|NA
CASSMAGDNSPLHF
TGTGCCAGTAGTATGGCAGGGGACAATTCACCCCTCCACTTT
>TRBV9|TRBD1|TRBJ2-4|NA
CASSVTGVGNIQYF
TGTGCCAGCAGCGTAACAGGGGTCGGAAACATTCAGTACTTC
>TRBV6-2/TRBV6-3|NA|TRBJ2-7|NA
CAISDRDNSYEQYF
TGTGCCATCAGCGACCGGGACAACTCCTACGAGCAGTACTTC
>TRBV7-3|NA|TRBJ1-1|NA
CASSLTRDTEAFF
TGTGCCAGCAGCTTAACCAGGGACACTGAAGCTTTCTTT
>TRBV5-6|NA|TRBJ2-7|NA
CASSLSVGSYEQYF
TGTGCCAGCAGCTTGAGCGTTGGATCCTACGAGCAGTACTTC
>TRBV4-1|NA|TRBJ2-7|NA
CASSPTRAGINYEQYF
TGCGCCAGCAGCCCCACTCGGGCAGGGATAAACTACGAGCAGTACTTC
>TRBV7-6|NA|TRBJ2-3|few
CASSLEGESTDTQYF
TGTGCCAGCAGCTTAGAGGGAGAGAGCACAGATACGCAGTATTTT
>TRBV6-4|TRBD1|TRBJ1-1|NA
CASRSDRAGTEAFF
TGTGCCAGCAGATCAGACAGGGCTGGCACTGAAGCTTTCTTT
>TRBV7-2|TRBD1|TRBJ1-5|few
CASSSRQGSAAQHF
TGTGCCAGCAGTTCCAGACAGGGGAGTGCAGCCCAGCATTTT
>TRBV24-1|NA|TRBJ1-4|NA
CATSDPLAGNEKLFF
TGTGCCACCAGTGACCCTCTTGCCGGTAATGAAAAACTGTTTTTT
>TRBV4-3|TRBD2|TRBJ2-1|few
CASSQATSGRASPEQFF
TGCGCCAGCAGCCAGGCGACTAGCGGGAGGGCGTCCCCTGAGCAGTTCTTC
>TRBV4-2|TRBD2|TRBJ2-6|NA
CASSPQQVLAGGGANVLTF
TGTGCCAGCAGCCCCCAGCAGGTGTTAGCGGGAGGTGGGGCCAACGTCCTGACTTTC
>TRBV5-8|TRBD1|TRBJ2-6|few
CASSGGKGAYSGANVLTF
TGTGCCAGCAGCGGCGGAAAGGGGGCCTACTCTGGGGCCAACGTCCTGACTTTC
>TRBV7-3|NA|TRBJ2-2|NA
CASSPQVGGELFF
TGTGCCAGCAGCCCACAGGTGGGCGGGGAGCTGTTTTTT
>TRBV20-1|NA|TRBJ2-3|NA
CSASPGTIQGTQYF
TGCAGTGCTAGTCCCGGGACTATACAGGGTACGCAGTATTTT
>TRBV3-1/TRBV3-2|NA|TRBJ1-1|NA
CASSQDRNTEAFF
TGTGCCAGCAGCCAAGATCGGAACACTGAAGCTTTCTTT
>TRBV7-2|TRBD1|TRBJ2-1|NA
CASSLDRATNEQFF
TGTGCCAGCAGCCTGGACAGGGCCACCAATGAGCAGTTCTTC